This TCR beta chain was profiled in a study of blood T cell repertoires in COVID-19. With V trimmed by 3 bases and J by 10 bases, 15 bases remained unmatched. The CDR3 extends over 16 amino acids. Germline-derived CDR1 and CDR2 are SGHDT and YYEEEE. Libraries were prepared by immunoSEQ multiplex PCR; TCRdb keeps only in-frame clonotypes and omits some of them. The sample contains roughly 220,000 clones, around four fifths of which appear only once. The rearrangement joins TRBV5-6 to TRBJ1-2; 10 bases agree with TRBD1. Sample: PBMCs or T cells enriched from blood (not recorded which). This sequence was found in a middle-aged man who had recovered from COVID-19. This CDR3 is CASSSTIFRDRGDYTF. CDR3 nucleotides: TGTGCCAGCAGCTCGACAATTTTCCGGGACAGGGGAGACTACACCTTC. Looking up the rest from reference TRBV5-6 and TRBJ1-2 gives the full variable domain: DAGVTQSPTHLIKTRGQQVTLRCSPKSGHDTVSWYQQALGQGPQFIFQYYEEEERQRGNFPDRFSGHQFPNYSSELNVNALLLGDSALYLCASSSTIFRDRGDYTFGSGTRLTVV.